The T cell receptor beta chain under discussion was sequenced for a study of regulatory T cells in long-lasting Graves disease. For the study at large: Over 5 years on antithyroid drugs plus positive TSH receptor antibodies marked Graves' disease as persistent. Study-wide results and limits: Reduced TCR diversity was observed in persistent Graves' patients versus newly diagnosed patients. Comparison showed that persistent patients shared more public clonotypes (about 3,000) than new patients (nearly 1,000).

This sample's time point: persistent/refractory GD, antithyroid drugs over 5 years with positive TRAb. After RNA was extracted from PBMCs, the TCR library was made from it. As collected, the peripheral blood samples measured 7.5 to 9 milliliters each and went into EDTA tubes. This clonotype showed up many times. No antigen is known for it. Researchers made TCR beta libraries by using iRepertoire HTBI primers and running Arm-PCR on CDR3 regions. TCRdb redid the calling of the multiplex PCR reads with MiXCR, one entry per CDR3 protein. Altogether over 350,000 distinct CDR3 sequences are present, more than 20% being singletons, with the ten largest covering less than 25%. This CDR3 comprises 15 residues. V was shortened by 7 bases and J by 3 bases, with 19 bases between the two germline ends. Looked up from germline, CDR1 is MDHEN and CDR2 is SYDVKM.

This receptor was identified in a female donor with Graves disease. The rearrangement uses TRBV28 and TRBJ2-7; possible D gene TRBD1, 6 bases. This specimen was peripheral blood mononuclear cells (PBMCs), taken when the disease was refractory, from a patient treated with antithyroid drugs. CDR3 protein: CASKTHGQGFYEQYF. For the CDR3, the DNA is TGTGCCAGCAAGACCCACGGGCAGGGGTTCTACGAGCAGTACTTC.